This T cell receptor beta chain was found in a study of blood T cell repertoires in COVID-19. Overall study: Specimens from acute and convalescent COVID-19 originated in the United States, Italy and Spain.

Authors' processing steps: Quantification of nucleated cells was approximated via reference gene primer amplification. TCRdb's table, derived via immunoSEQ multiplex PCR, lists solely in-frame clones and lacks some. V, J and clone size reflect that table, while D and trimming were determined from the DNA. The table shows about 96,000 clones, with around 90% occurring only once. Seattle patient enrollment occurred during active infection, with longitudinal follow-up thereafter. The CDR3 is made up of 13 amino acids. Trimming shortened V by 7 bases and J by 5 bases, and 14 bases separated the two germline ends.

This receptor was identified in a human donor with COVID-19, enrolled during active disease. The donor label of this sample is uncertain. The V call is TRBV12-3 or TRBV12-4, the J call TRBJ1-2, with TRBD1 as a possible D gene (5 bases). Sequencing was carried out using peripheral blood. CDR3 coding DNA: TGTGCCAGCACTCCCCGTGCAGGGTATGGCTACACCTTC. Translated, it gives CASTPRAGYGYTF.